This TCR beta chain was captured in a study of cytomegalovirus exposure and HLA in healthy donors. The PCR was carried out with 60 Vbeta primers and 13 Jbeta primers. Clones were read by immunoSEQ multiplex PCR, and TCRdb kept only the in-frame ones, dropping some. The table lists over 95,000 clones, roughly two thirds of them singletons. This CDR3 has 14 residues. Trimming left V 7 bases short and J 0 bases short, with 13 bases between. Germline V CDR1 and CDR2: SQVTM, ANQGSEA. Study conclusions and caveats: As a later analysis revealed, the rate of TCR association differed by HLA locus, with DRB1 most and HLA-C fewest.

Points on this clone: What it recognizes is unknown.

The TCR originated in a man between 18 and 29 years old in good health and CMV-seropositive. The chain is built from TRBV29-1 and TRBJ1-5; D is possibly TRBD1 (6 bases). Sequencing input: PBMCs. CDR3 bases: TGCAGCGCATCGGGGGGCGATAGCAATCAGCCCCAGCATTTT. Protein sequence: CSASGGDSNQPQHF.